This TCR beta chain was profiled in a study of CD8 T cells in Susac syndrome. Negative isolation yielded CD4+ and CD8+ T cells, and FACS enriched TEMRA cells. CDR1 and CDR2 from the germline V gene are MGHDK and SYGVNS. Trimming left V 5 bases short and J 4 bases short, with 14 bases between. CDR3 length: 14 amino acids. When the RNA was reverse transcribed, random hexamers were used with an input of about 0.5 to 1 ug. Amplification of TCR beta CDR3 by immunoSEQ multiplex PCR spanned 54 Vbeta and 13 Jbeta. MiXCR was run by TCRdb on the immunoSEQ multiplex PCR reads, yielding one entry per CDR3 protein. The data contain approximately 280,000 distinct CDR3 sequences, roughly 84% of them seen just once; the ten biggest clones take up over 0.1%.

V gene TRBV25-1 combines with J gene TRBJ1-2, with D hard to call. The clonotype originates from a human donor with multiple sclerosis. The sample taken for sequencing was CD8+ T cells from PBMCs. The CDR3 bases are TGTGCCAGCAGTAAAGGATGGGGTTCCTATGGCTACACCTTC. Amino acid sequence: CASSKGWGSYGYTF.